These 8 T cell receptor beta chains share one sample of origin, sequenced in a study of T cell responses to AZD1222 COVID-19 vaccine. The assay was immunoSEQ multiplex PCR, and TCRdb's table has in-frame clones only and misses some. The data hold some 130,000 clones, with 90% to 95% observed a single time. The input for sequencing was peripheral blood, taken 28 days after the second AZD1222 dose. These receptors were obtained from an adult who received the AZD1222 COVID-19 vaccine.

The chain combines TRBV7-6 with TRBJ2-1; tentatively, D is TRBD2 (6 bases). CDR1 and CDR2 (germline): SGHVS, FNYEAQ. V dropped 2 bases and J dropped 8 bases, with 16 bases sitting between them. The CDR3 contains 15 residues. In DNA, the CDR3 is TGTGCCAGCAGCTTAATGGACGGCGGGGTACATGAGCAGTTCTTC. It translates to CASSLMDGGVHEQFF. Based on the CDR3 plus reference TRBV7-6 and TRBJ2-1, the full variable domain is GAGVSQSPRYKVTKRGQDVALRCDPISGHVSLYWYRQALGQGPEFLTYFNYEAQQDKSGLPNDRFSAERPEGSISTLTIQRTEQRDSAMYRCASSLMDGGVHEQFFGPGTRLTVL.

CDR3 amino acids: CASSYFFRGRGAGYTF. CDR3 in DNA: TGTGCCAGCAGTTATTTCTTCCGCGGGCGAGGGGCAGGCTACACCTTC. The V and J genes are TRBV27 and TRBJ1-2, with TRBD1 as a possible D gene (5 bases). The CDR3 spans 16 residues. V was shortened by 4 bases and J by 8 bases, with 23 bases between the two germline ends. CDR1 and CDR2 from the germline V gene are MNHEY and SMNVEV (reference sequence).

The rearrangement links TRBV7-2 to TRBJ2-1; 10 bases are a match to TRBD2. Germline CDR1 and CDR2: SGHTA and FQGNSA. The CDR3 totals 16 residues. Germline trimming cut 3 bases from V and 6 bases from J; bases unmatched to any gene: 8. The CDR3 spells CASSFTGTSGVNEQFF. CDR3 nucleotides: TGTGCCAGCAGCTTTACCGGAACTAGCGGGGTCAATGAGCAGTTCTTC.

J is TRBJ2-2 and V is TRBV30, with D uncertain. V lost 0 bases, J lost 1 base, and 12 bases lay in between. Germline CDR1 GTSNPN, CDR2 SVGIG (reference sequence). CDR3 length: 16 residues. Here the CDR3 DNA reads TGTGCCTGGAGTGTGGTGGGCCTGGGGAACACCGGGGAGCTGTTTTTT. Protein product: CAWSVVGLGNTGELFF.

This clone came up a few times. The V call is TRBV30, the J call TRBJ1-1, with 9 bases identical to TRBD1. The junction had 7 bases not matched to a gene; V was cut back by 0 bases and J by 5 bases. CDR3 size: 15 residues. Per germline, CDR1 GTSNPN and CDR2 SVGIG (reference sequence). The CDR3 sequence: CAWSVRTGEGTEAFF. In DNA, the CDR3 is TGTGCCTGGAGTGTACGGACAGGGGAGGGAACTGAAGCTTTCTTT.

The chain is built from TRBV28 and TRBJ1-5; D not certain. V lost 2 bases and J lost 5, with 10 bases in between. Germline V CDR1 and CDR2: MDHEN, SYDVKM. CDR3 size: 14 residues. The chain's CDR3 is CASSLGSLHQPQHF. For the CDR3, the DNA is TGTGCCAGCAGTTTAGGCTCCCTTCATCAGCCCCAGCATTTT.

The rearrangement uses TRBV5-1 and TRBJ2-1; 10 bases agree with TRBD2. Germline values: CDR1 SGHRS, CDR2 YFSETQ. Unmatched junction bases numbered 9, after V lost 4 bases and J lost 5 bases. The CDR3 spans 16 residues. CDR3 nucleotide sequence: TGCGCCAGCAGCACGTCCGGGACTAGCGTGAACAATGAGCAGTTCTTC. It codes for CASSTSGTSVNNEQFF.

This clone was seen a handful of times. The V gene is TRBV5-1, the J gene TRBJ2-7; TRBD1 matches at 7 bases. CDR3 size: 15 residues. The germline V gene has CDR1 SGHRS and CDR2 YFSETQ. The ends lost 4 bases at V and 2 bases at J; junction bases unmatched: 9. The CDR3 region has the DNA TGCGCCAGCAGCCAGACAGGGACCGCCACCTACGAGCAGTACTTC. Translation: CASSQTGTATYEQYF.